Listed below are T cell receptor beta chains from one sample, sequenced in a study of blood T cell repertoires in COVID-19. Sequenced by immunoSEQ multiplex PCR; TCRdb stores in-frame clones only, minus some. Of some 200,000 clones listed, over 75% were seen once; the top ten hold around 5.7%. Sequenced: peripheral blood. All receptors derive from a man at least 80 years old with acute or convalescent COVID-19. Each CDR3 is given with its conserved first and last residue. The D gene is left open where the match is weak. Clone size appears in some rows only: once, few, many, or a class for an expanded clone.

abundance: few
v_gene: TRBV9
d_gene: .
j_gene: TRBJ2-1
len: 15
CDR3aa: CASSPLAGRTNEQFF
CDR3nt: TGTGCCAGCAGTCCGCTGGCGGGGAGGACCAATGAGCAGTTCTTC

abundance: few
v_gene: TRBV10-1
d_gene: .
j_gene: TRBJ2-2
len: 16
CDR3aa: CASSRTVSPNTGELFF
CDR3nt: TGCGCCAGCAGTCGGACAGTTTCCCCGAACACCGGGGAGCTGTTTTTT

abundance: .
v_gene: TRBV7-9
d_gene: .
j_gene: TRBJ1-1
len: 13
CDR3aa: CASSVAASTEAFF
CDR3nt: TGTGCCAGCAGCGTTGCCGCGAGCACTGAAGCTTTCTTT

abundance: .
v_gene: TRBV6-2/TRBV6-3
d_gene: .
j_gene: TRBJ2-3
len: 16
CDR3aa: CASSYGVGGLTDTQYF
CDR3nt: TGTGCCAGCAGTTACGGTGTAGGCGGCCTCACAGATACGCAGTATTTT

abundance: .
v_gene: TRBV28
d_gene: TRBD2
j_gene: TRBJ2-5
len: 16
CDR3aa: CASRKGLAGEWETQYF
CDR3nt: TGTGCCAGCAGAAAGGGACTAGCGGGAGAGTGGGAGACCCAGTACTTC

abundance: .
v_gene: TRBV19
d_gene: .
j_gene: TRBJ2-3
len: 16
CDR3aa: CASSLGWGSSTDTQYF
CDR3nt: TGTGCCAGTAGTTTGGGTTGGGGCAGCAGCACAGATACGCAGTATTTT

abundance: once
v_gene: TRBV10-3
d_gene: TRBD1
j_gene: TRBJ2-1
len: 15
CDR3aa: CAISEGTGGNNEQFF
CDR3nt: TGTGCCATCAGTGAGGGGACAGGGGGGAACAATGAGCAGTTCTTC

abundance: .
v_gene: TRBV5-1
d_gene: TRBD2
j_gene: TRBJ2-3
len: 17
CDR3aa: CASSFFPSGMSTDTQYF
CDR3nt: TGCGCCAGCAGCTTTTTCCCTAGCGGTATGAGCACAGATACGCAGTATTTT

abundance: once
v_gene: TRBV7-3
d_gene: .
j_gene: TRBJ2-1
len: 12
CDR3aa: CASSRVANEQFF
CDR3nt: TGTGCCAGCTCCCGAGTCGCCAATGAGCAGTTCTTC

abundance: .
v_gene: TRBV9
d_gene: TRBD1
j_gene: TRBJ1-4
len: 15
CDR3aa: CASSVAGTAFEKLFF
CDR3nt: TGTGCCAGCAGCGTAGCGGGGACAGCATTTGAAAAACTGTTTTTT

abundance: .
v_gene: TRBV7-9
d_gene: .
j_gene: TRBJ1-2
len: 17
CDR3aa: CASSAFPASRTNYGYTF
CDR3nt: TGTGCCAGCAGCGCCTTCCCCGCCAGTCGAACTAACTATGGCTACACCTTC

abundance: .
v_gene: TRBV29-1
d_gene: TRBD2
j_gene: TRBJ2-2
len: 15
CDR3aa: CSAERGAGGTGELFF
CDR3nt: TGCAGCGCCGAGCGGGGAGCGGGCGGCACCGGGGAGCTGTTTTTT

abundance: .
v_gene: TRBV11-3
d_gene: .
j_gene: TRBJ1-2
len: 16
CDR3aa: CASSLGSTDQSYGYTF
CDR3nt: TGTGCCAGCAGCTTAGGGTCCACAGACCAATCTTATGGCTACACCTTC

abundance: .
v_gene: TRBV30
d_gene: TRBD2
j_gene: TRBJ2-7
len: 15
CDR3aa: CAWSVPAGGASEQYF
CDR3nt: TGTGCCTGGAGTGTCCCGGCGGGAGGAGCGTCTGAGCAGTACTTC

abundance: .
v_gene: TRBV29-1
d_gene: TRBD1
j_gene: TRBJ1-2
len: 13
CDR3aa: CSVRQGGSYGYTF
CDR3nt: TGCAGCGTCCGACAGGGGGGGTCCTATGGCTACACCTTC

abundance: .
v_gene: TRBV19
d_gene: .
j_gene: TRBJ1-2
len: 17
CDR3aa: CASSILHSETGSYGYTF
CDR3nt: TGTGCCAGTAGTATACTTCACTCTGAGACAGGCAGCTATGGCTACACCTTC

abundance: .
v_gene: TRBV11-2
d_gene: TRBD2
j_gene: TRBJ2-6
len: 20
CDR3aa: CASSLDSIAGAPSGANVLTF
CDR3nt: TGTGCCAGCAGCTTAGATAGTATAGCGGGGGCACCCTCTGGGGCCAACGTCCTGACTTTC

abundance: .
v_gene: TRBV3-1/TRBV3-2
d_gene: TRBD1
j_gene: TRBJ1-4
len: 14
CDR3aa: CASRLTGVAEKLFF
CDR3nt: TGTGCCAGCAGACTGACAGGGGTCGCTGAAAAACTGTTTTTT

abundance: .
v_gene: TRBV28
d_gene: TRBD1
j_gene: TRBJ1-2
len: 20
CDR3aa: CASSLSPGLGGQGAIYGYTF
CDR3nt: TGTGCCAGCAGTTTATCCCCCGGTCTAGGGGGGCAGGGGGCTATCTATGGCTACACCTTC

abundance: .
v_gene: TRBV5-1
d_gene: .
j_gene: TRBJ2-3
len: 16
CDR3aa: CASSLVAGPYTDTQYF
CDR3nt: TGCGCCAGCAGCTTGGTAGCAGGGCCCTACACAGATACGCAGTATTTT

abundance: once
v_gene: TRBV20-1
d_gene: .
j_gene: TRBJ2-3
len: 16
CDR3aa: CSASPPWTGSTDTQYF
CDR3nt: TGCAGTGCTAGTCCTCCATGGACTGGGAGCACAGATACGCAGTATTTT

abundance: .
v_gene: TRBV3-1/TRBV3-2
d_gene: TRBD2
j_gene: TRBJ2-3
len: 19
CDR3aa: CASSPPNLLAGTSTDTQYF
CDR3nt: TGTGCCAGCAGCCCGCCAAATCTACTAGCGGGGACTAGCACAGATACGCAGTATTTT

abundance: .
v_gene: TRBV3-1/TRBV3-2
d_gene: .
j_gene: TRBJ2-2
len: 18
CDR3aa: CASNRKEGATKNTGELFF
CDR3nt: TGTGCCAGCAATCGAAAGGAGGGGGCGACCAAGAACACCGGGGAGCTGTTTTTT

abundance: .
v_gene: TRBV7-2
d_gene: .
j_gene: TRBJ1-3
len: 15
CDR3aa: CASSFTHSSGNTIYF
CDR3nt: TGTGCCAGCAGCTTTACCCACTCTAGCGGCAACACCATATATTTT

abundance: .
v_gene: TRBV7-3
d_gene: .
j_gene: TRBJ2-3
len: 13
CDR3aa: CASSLGQQRTQYF
CDR3nt: TGTGCCAGCAGCCTCGGACAGCAGCGGACGCAGTATTTT

abundance: .
v_gene: TRBV5-5
d_gene: TRBD1
j_gene: TRBJ1-6
len: 15
CDR3aa: CASSDRVSYNSPLHF
CDR3nt: TGTGCCAGCAGCGACAGGGTTAGCTATAATTCACCCCTCCACTTT

abundance: once
v_gene: TRBV29-1
d_gene: .
j_gene: TRBJ1-2
len: 11
CDR3aa: CSVLRGYGYTF
CDR3nt: TGCAGCGTCCTAAGGGGGTATGGCTACACCTTC

abundance: .
v_gene: TRBV14
d_gene: TRBD1
j_gene: TRBJ2-1
len: 16
CDR3aa: CASSKRDRVGYNEQFF
CDR3nt: TGTGCCAGCAGCAAACGGGACAGGGTGGGCTACAATGAGCAGTTCTTC

abundance: .
v_gene: TRBV19
d_gene: TRBD1
j_gene: TRBJ1-4
len: 14
CDR3aa: CASSTGQGNEKLFF
CDR3nt: TGTGCCAGTAGTACCGGACAGGGGAACGAAAAACTGTTTTTT

abundance: .
v_gene: TRBV5-4
d_gene: .
j_gene: TRBJ2-4
len: 14
CDR3aa: CASSLGLAKNIQYF
CDR3nt: TGTGCCAGCAGCTTGGGGCTAGCCAAAAACATTCAGTACTTC

abundance: .
v_gene: TRBV4-2
d_gene: .
j_gene: TRBJ2-7
len: 15
CDR3aa: CASSISPGLNYEQYF
CDR3nt: TGTGCCAGCAGCATTTCCCCGGGACTCAACTACGAGCAGTACTTC

abundance: .
v_gene: TRBV6-6
d_gene: .
j_gene: TRBJ1-5
len: 15
CDR3aa: CASSYSGGIGQPQHF
CDR3nt: TGTGCCAGCAGTTACTCAGGAGGCATCGGTCAGCCCCAGCATTTT

abundance: .
v_gene: TRBV5-1
d_gene: .
j_gene: TRBJ2-2
len: 16
CDR3aa: CASSLLTGPNTGELFF
CDR3nt: TGCGCCAGCAGCTTGCTCACAGGGCCCAACACCGGGGAGCTGTTTTTT

abundance: .
v_gene: TRBV19
d_gene: TRBD1
j_gene: TRBJ1-2
len: 15
CDR3aa: CASSIVAGGDYGYTF
CDR3nt: TGTGCCAGTAGTATCGTGGCAGGGGGCGACTATGGCTACACCTTC

abundance: once
v_gene: TRBV12-3/TRBV12-4
d_gene: .
j_gene: TRBJ2-7
len: 12
CDR3aa: CASSLEAYEQYF
CDR3nt: TGTGCCAGCAGTTTGGAGGCCTACGAGCAGTACTTC

abundance: .
v_gene: TRBV19
d_gene: .
j_gene: TRBJ1-2
len: 13
CDR3aa: CASMERSSFGYTF
CDR3nt: TGTGCCAGTATGGAGCGAAGCTCTTTCGGCTACACCTTC

abundance: few
v_gene: TRBV2
d_gene: TRBD2
j_gene: TRBJ2-1
len: 15
CDR3aa: CASSESGRSYNEQFF
CDR3nt: TGTGCCAGCAGTGAAAGCGGGAGATCCTACAATGAGCAGTTCTTC

abundance: once
v_gene: TRBV19
d_gene: TRBD2
j_gene: TRBJ2-1
len: 16
CDR3aa: CASSTQTSGRNNEQFF
CDR3nt: TGTGCCAGTAGTACTCAGACTAGCGGGAGGAACAATGAGCAGTTCTTC

abundance: .
v_gene: TRBV4-2
d_gene: .
j_gene: TRBJ1-2
len: 16
CDR3aa: CASSQEWFVTGYGYTF
CDR3nt: TGTGCCAGCAGCCAAGAGTGGTTTGTTACAGGCTATGGCTACACCTTC

abundance: .
v_gene: TRBV11-3
d_gene: TRBD2
j_gene: TRBJ2-1
len: 16
CDR3aa: CASSRMGTSGFHEQFF
CDR3nt: TGTGCCAGCAGCCGAATGGGGACTAGCGGGTTCCATGAGCAGTTCTTC

abundance: .
v_gene: TRBV3-1/TRBV3-2
d_gene: .
j_gene: TRBJ2-3
len: 12
CDR3aa: CASSHGADTQYF
CDR3nt: TGTGCCAGCAGCCACGGGGCAGATACGCAGTATTTT

abundance: .
v_gene: TRBV18
d_gene: .
j_gene: TRBJ1-1
len: 13
CDR3aa: CASSTGQNTEAFF
CDR3nt: TGTGCCAGCTCAACGGGACAGAACACTGAAGCTTTCTTT

abundance: .
v_gene: TRBV24-1
d_gene: .
j_gene: TRBJ1-2
len: 13
CDR3aa: CATSDAGNYGYTF
CDR3nt: TGTGCCACCAGTGATGCCGGTAACTATGGCTACACCTTC

abundance: .
v_gene: TRBV14
d_gene: TRBD1
j_gene: TRBJ1-1
len: 12
CDR3aa: CASSGQGYEAFF
CDR3nt: TGTGCCAGCAGCGGACAGGGCTATGAAGCTTTCTTT

abundance: .
v_gene: TRBV24-1
d_gene: TRBD2
j_gene: TRBJ2-1
len: 17
CDR3aa: CATSDSAPGGVSAEQFF
CDR3nt: TGTGCCACCAGTGATTCGGCTCCGGGAGGGGTGTCGGCTGAGCAGTTCTTC

abundance: .
v_gene: TRBV7-8
d_gene: TRBD2
j_gene: TRBJ2-1
len: 21
CDR3aa: CASSLVVGGSSGRDLGDEQFF
CDR3nt: TGTGCCAGCAGCTTAGTCGTTGGAGGAAGTAGCGGGAGGGACTTGGGCGATGAGCAGTTCTTC

abundance: few
v_gene: TRBV28
d_gene: TRBD1
j_gene: TRBJ1-5
len: 15
CDR3aa: CASSLLGQGSQPQHF
CDR3nt: TGTGCCAGCAGTTTATTGGGACAGGGCAGTCAGCCCCAGCATTTT

abundance: .
v_gene: TRBV12-3/TRBV12-4
d_gene: .
j_gene: TRBJ1-2
len: 13
CDR3aa: CASSLISADGYTF
CDR3nt: TGTGCCAGCAGTTTAATTTCCGCAGATGGCTACACCTTC

abundance: .
v_gene: TRBV19
d_gene: TRBD2
j_gene: TRBJ2-7
len: 14
CDR3aa: CASGLAGGPHEQYF
CDR3nt: TGTGCCAGTGGACTAGCGGGAGGGCCCCACGAGCAGTACTTC

abundance: .
v_gene: TRBV6-4
d_gene: .
j_gene: TRBJ1-1
len: 14
CDR3aa: CASSPDTLNTEAFF
CDR3nt: TGTGCCAGCAGTCCTGATACATTGAACACTGAAGCTTTCTTT

abundance: .
v_gene: TRBV24-1
d_gene: .
j_gene: TRBJ1-4
len: 12
CDR3aa: CATSDAGEKLFF
CDR3nt: TGTGCCACCAGTGATGCGGGTGAAAAACTGTTTTTT

abundance: .
v_gene: TRBV7-9
d_gene: .
j_gene: TRBJ2-5
len: 14
CDR3aa: CASSLAVLEETQYF
CDR3nt: TGTGCCAGCAGCTTGGCAGTCTTGGAAGAGACCCAGTACTTC

abundance: few
v_gene: TRBV5-1
d_gene: TRBD1
j_gene: TRBJ2-5
len: 13
CDR3aa: CASSTGQGETQYF
CDR3nt: TGCGCCAGCAGCACGGGACAGGGAGAGACCCAGTACTTC

abundance: few
v_gene: TRBV29-1
d_gene: .
j_gene: TRBJ1-4
len: 12
CDR3aa: CSVELSGVGLFF
CDR3nt: TGCAGCGTTGAACTGAGCGGTGTCGGACTGTTTTTT

abundance: once
v_gene: TRBV5-8
d_gene: TRBD1
j_gene: TRBJ2-7
len: 15
CDR3aa: CASSPWTGGRGEQYF
CDR3nt: TGTGCCAGCAGCCCGTGGACAGGGGGAAGGGGCGAGCAGTACTTC

abundance: .
v_gene: TRBV19
d_gene: TRBD2
j_gene: TRBJ2-2
len: 15
CDR3aa: CATTPTSTNTGELFF
CDR3nt: TGTGCCACCACCCCGACTAGCACAAACACCGGGGAGCTGTTTTTT

abundance: .
v_gene: TRBV6-5
d_gene: TRBD1
j_gene: TRBJ2-3
len: 14
CDR3aa: CASRGQASTDTQYF
CDR3nt: TGTGCCAGCAGAGGACAGGCTAGCACAGATACGCAGTATTTT

abundance: .
v_gene: TRBV19
d_gene: .
j_gene: TRBJ2-5
len: 14
CDR3aa: CASSNREFQETQYF
CDR3nt: TGTGCCAGTAGTAACAGGGAATTTCAAGAGACCCAGTACTTC

abundance: .
v_gene: TRBV12-5
d_gene: TRBD2
j_gene: TRBJ2-1
len: 16
CDR3aa: CASGRPSAGGGNEQFF
CDR3nt: TGTGCTAGTGGCCGACCCTCAGCGGGAGGCGGCAATGAGCAGTTCTTC